A single sample is the source of the 15 T cell receptor beta chains below, sequenced in a study of T cells in Graves' hyperthyroidism and ophthalmopathy. The investigators amplified TCR beta CDR3 regions from RNA transcripts. The HTBI primer set served for first-round RT-PCR of the TCR CDR3. TCRdb redid the calling of the multiplex PCR reads with MiXCR, one entry per CDR3 protein. The repertoire consists of 800,000 or so distinct CDR3 sequences, with around 39% occurring once and the leading ten covering over 8%. What was sequenced was blood. Receptors originate from a young man with Graves' hyperthyroidism.

This clonotype was counted ten times or more. The rearrangement links TRBV7-3 to TRBJ1-1, with 8 bases matching TRBD1. Germline CDR1 is SGHTA and CDR2 is FQGTGA. CDR3 length: 15 amino acids. Trimming at V came to 3 bases and at J to 7 bases, leaving 10 bases not matched to a gene. The CDR3 DNA reads TGTGCCAGCAGCTTGGGCCAGGGGGCGATCGGTGAAGCTTTCTTT. Its translation is CASSLGQGAIGEAFF.

The sample holds a few counts of this clonotype. In DNA form, the CDR3 reads TGTGCCAGCAGATACCCCGGGCAGGGGGAAGACGGCTACACCTTC. This sequence encodes CASRYPGQGEDGYTF. The J gene is TRBJ1-2, the V gene TRBV5-5; TRBD1 matches 7 bases. The CDR3 spans 15 residues. V lost 5 bases to trimming and J lost 8 bases; unmatched junction nucleotides: 15. CDR1 SGHKS and CDR2 YYEKEE come from the germline V gene (reference sequence).

J is TRBJ1-1 and V is TRBV20-1; D call uncertain. Between the trimmed V and J ends, which lost 2 bases and 1 base, there was a span of 11 bases. In germline, CDR1 is DFQATT, CDR2 SNEGSKA (reference sequence). This CDR3 has 14 amino acids. As DNA, the CDR3 is TGCAGTGCTAGAAGGAGCGCCCAGAACACTGAAGCTTTCTTT. Translation: CSARRSAQNTEAFF.

The V and J genes are TRBV7-6 and TRBJ2-5; TRBD2 might be the D (6 bases). CDR3 size: 17 residues. Deletions cut 4 bases from V and 5 bases from J, with 23 bases between. Germline loops: CDR1 SGHVS, CDR2 FNYEAQ. CDR3 in DNA: TGTGCCAGCAGCTCCGTCTTGGAGGGACTGACCTGGGAGACCCAGTACTTC. Translating gives CASSSVLEGLTWETQYF.

This clonotype was recorded at least ten times. This chain links TRBV15 with TRBJ1-2; 7 bases line up with TRBD1. J lost 8 bases, V lost 2 bases, and 8 bases had no gene match. This CDR3 region has 14 residues. Per the germline V gene, CDR1 is LNHNV and CDR2 is YYDKDF (reference sequence). The CDR3 reads CATSRFGQDEGYTF. CDR3 nucleotides: TGTGCCACCAGCAGATTCGGACAGGACGAAGGCTACACCTTC.

About this clonotype: A junction end diverges from the germline sequence, so it may reflect a read error. CDR3 bases: TGTGCCAGCAGCCAAGTAGGCGACAGATCACCCCCCCACTTT. Protein product: CASSQVGDRSPPHF. This chain connects TRBV7-2 to TRBJ1-6; D perhaps matches TRBD1 (5 bases). Germline loops: CDR1 SGHTA, CDR2 FQGNSA. This CDR3 has 14 amino acids.

The gene calls are TRBV7-3 and TRBJ1-6; D gene unclear. Germline V gene data show CDR1 as SGHTA and CDR2 as FQGTGA. CDR3 length equals 15 residues. The V and J ends lost 3 bases and 6 bases respectively, with 12 bases between them. The CDR3 sequence: CASSFSGSPNSPLHF. The CDR3 region has the DNA TGTGCCAGCAGCTTCTCCGGGTCCCCTAATTCACCCCTCCACTTT.

This clonotype turned up a few times. V is TRBV19 and J is TRBJ1-1, with unresolved D. Deletions cut 8 bases from V and 4 bases from J, with 14 bases between. Germline values: CDR1 LNHDA, CDR2 SQIVND (reference sequence). CDR3 length equals 13 residues. The CDR3: CASYYSLGTEAFF. Written as DNA, the CDR3 is TGTGCCAGTTACTACTCCCTGGGCACTGAAGCTTTCTTT. Full variable domain (outside the CDR3, taken from reference TRBV19 and TRBJ1-1): DGGITQSPKYLFRKEGQNVTLSCEQNLNHDAMYWYRQDPGQGLRLIYYSQIVNDFQKGDIAEGYSVSREKKESFPLTVTSAQKNPTAFYLCASYYSLGTEAFFGQGTRLTVV.

About this clonotype: An end of the junction differs from the germline gene, which may be a read error. The CDR3 DNA is TGTGCCAGCAGCCATCCGGGGAGCATTCAGCCCCAGCATTTT. Translating gives CASSHPGSIQPQHF. This sequence joins TRBV6-6 and TRBJ1-5; D is unresolved. CDR1 is MNHNY and CDR2 is SVGAGI in the germline V gene (reference sequence). This CDR3 spans 14 amino acids.

Note on this clonotype: One base away lies a much larger clone, so this may be a sequencing read error. As DNA, the CDR3 is TGCGCCAGCAGCTCGTCCGGGACACATCCCTATGGCTTCACCTTC. The encoded protein is CASSSSGTHPYGFTF. The V gene is TRBV5-1, the J gene TRBJ1-2; perhaps TRBD1 as D (6 bases). This CDR3 region has 15 residues. CDR1 and CDR2 (germline): SGHRS, YFSETQ.

Remarks on this clonotype: Just one base apart from a much larger clone, this may be a read error. The chain uses TRBV29-1 and TRBJ2-5; D perhaps matches TRBD2 (5 bases). Germline V CDR1 and CDR2: SQVTM, ANQGSEA. V gave up 4 bases and J gave up 3 bases, with 15 bases separating them. CDR3 length: 14 residues. Here the CDR3 DNA reads TGCAGCGTTGGAGGGTTGCCGGCCAAAGAGACCCAGTACTTC. Protein product: CSVGGLPAKETQYF. Variable domain in full (rest from reference TRBV29-1 and TRBJ2-5): SAVISQKPSRDICQRGTSLTIQCQVDSQVTMMFWYRQQPGQSLTLIATANQGSEATYESGFVIDKFPISRPNLTFSTLTVSNMSPEDSSIYLCSVGGLPAKETQYFGPGTRLLVL.

The chain has TRBV25-1 and TRBJ1-2, with a tentative D call TRBD1 (5 bases). CDR3 size: 15 residues. V gave up 6 bases and J gave up 4 bases, with 18 bases separating them. Germline loops: CDR1 MGHDK, CDR2 SYGVNS. The CDR3 is CASSVDSLGAYGYTF. As DNA, the CDR3 is TGTGCCAGCAGCGTAGACAGCCTTGGGGCCTATGGCTACACCTTC.

The chain uses TRBV7-9 and TRBJ2-7; possible D gene TRBD1, 5 bases. Trimming shortened V by 5 bases and J by 0 bases, and 17 bases separated the two germline ends. The CDR3 totals 16 residues. Per the germline V gene, CDR1 is SEHNR and CDR2 is FQNEAQ (reference sequence). The CDR3 DNA reads TGTGCCAGCAGCCAAGACCCAGGGTCGAGCTCCTACGAGCAGTACTTC. This translates into CASSQDPGSSSYEQYF.

J is TRBJ2-7 and V is TRBV10-3; weak D call: TRBD1 (5 bases). V was trimmed by 6 bases and J by 3 bases, leaving 15 bases between them. The CDR3 runs 14 residues. Germline V gene sequence: CDR1 ENHRY, CDR2 SYGVKD. This CDR3 reads CAIRQGIGNYEQYF. The CDR3 nucleotides are TGTGCCATCAGGCAGGGTATAGGGAACTACGAGCAGTACTTC.

Concerning this clonotype itself: The junction and the germline gene differ at one end; a read error may be behind it. The genes are TRBV29-1 and TRBJ2-5; the match to TRBD2 covers 7 bases. Germline V gives CDR1 SQVTM, CDR2 ANQGSEA. The CDR3 length is 13 residues. The CDR3 spells CSERGGLLEAQYF. CDR3 nucleotide sequence: TGCAGCGAGCGGGGCGGCCTCCTAGAGGCCCAGTACTTC.